This TCR beta chain emerged from a study of blood T cell repertoires in COVID-19 (dated by TCRdb to the early 2020s). Broadly, across the study: Recovered participants in ImmuneRACE Cohort 3 were defined by two consecutive negative NP/OP PCR tests, clearance by a healthcare professional, or resolution of symptoms. Samples covering the acute and convalescent phases of COVID-19 were provided by collaborators in the United States, Italy and Spain. The material from the prospective study consisted of cDNA or gDNA derived from T cells, B-cell-depleted T cells, or PBMCs. Deeply sampled blood TCRbeta repertoires from subjects exposed to, actively infected with, or recovered from COVID-19 were included in the dataset. The repertoires were released in a freely available public database intended as a resource for research on the immune response to SARS-CoV-2. Samples came from the ongoing ImmuneRACE study (first 160 participants) plus 1,254 subjects from 6 global collaborators. Sample metadata almost always included a de-identified subject ID, COVID-19 status, age in years and sex. Where HLA class I and class II types were available, the types were taken from metadata supplied by the sample provider, not from assay-based typing.

According to the germline V gene, CDR1 reads MGHDK and CDR2 reads SYGVNS. The CDR3 covers 15 residues, taking in both the cysteine and the phenylalanine. The sequence is cut down to CDR3 DNA, 45 bases in frame from base 1. Between the V and J ends, shortened by 4 bases and 7 bases respectively, the junction contains 14 bases. Regarding this clone: Its antigen is unknown. The record has no base qualities; no much larger clone is one base away.

TCRbeta CDR3 regions were amplified from genomic DNA using the immunoSEQ Assay, a bias-controlled multiplex PCR. For the original study's pipeline: Within the assay, amplification of reference gene primers was used to estimate how many nucleated cells each sample contained. Sequence reads were collapsed and filtered to measure the absolute abundance of every unique TCRbeta CDR3 rearrangement. Productive Simpson clonality was computed per sample as the square root of Simpson's diversity index over productive rearrangements. In TCRdb, the immuneACCESS table is reduced to in-frame sequences with V and J assigned. These tables do not hold every clone; where another copy was compared, an unresolved V gene accounts for under half, and the others remain unexplained. V and J calls and clone size come straight from that table; D and trimming were deduced from the DNA. For this sample the table gives a few hundred thousand clones, of which around 87% were detected only once. Roughly 2% of the sample is taken by the ten largest.

What the research found in general, with its limitations: How much clinical and demographic metadata was included differed by source and by participant, and the metadata was provided uncurated.

Enrolling through a virtual design, the prospective study's participants ranged in age from roughly 18 to 95 years and lived across some 22 United States geographic areas. In the prospective study, participants were assigned to cohorts based on the clinical history participants reported in a screening survey and a study questionnaire. In the prospective study, whole blood, serum and a nasopharyngeal or oropharyngeal swab were collected from each participant by mobile phlebotomists. Prospective study participants could optionally give additional blood draws and questionnaires over an approximately two-month period. Before DNA extraction, blood samples from the prospective study were shipped at room temperature or frozen.

Recombination connected TRBV25-1 to TRBJ1-6, with the D gene not clear enough to name. The sequenced sample was PBMCs or T cells enriched from blood (not recorded which). The receptor's source is a man in his forties or fifties in a cohort exposed to, infected with or recovered from COVID-19 (not recorded which). The nucleotides are TGTGCCAGCAGTGCACTACTATCTGGGAATTCACCCCTCCACTTT. Translated, this is CASSALLSGNSPLHF.